This TCR beta chain was profiled in a study of blood T cell repertoires in COVID-19 (dated by TCRdb to the early 2020s). General notes on the study: The collaborator samples originated in the United States, Italy and Spain and spanned the acute and convalescent phases of COVID-19. The material from the prospective study consisted of cDNA or gDNA derived from T cells, B-cell-depleted T cells, or PBMCs. Subjects who had been exposed to COVID-19, were actively infected with it, or had recovered from it provided the deeply sampled blood TCRbeta repertoires that made up the dataset. The repertoires were released in a freely available public database intended as a resource for research on the immune response to SARS-CoV-2. Samples came from the ongoing ImmuneRACE study (first 160 participants) plus 1,254 subjects from 6 global collaborators. The sample metadata nearly always contained a de-identified subject ID, COVID-19 status, age in years and sex. Where available, HLA class I and class II types were obtained from metadata supplied by the sample provider rather than from assay-based typing.

Broader findings and caveats from the paper: The quantity of clinical and demographic metadata differed by source and by participant and was supplied without curation.

Collaborating institutions collected whole blood in K2EDTA tubes following their own protocols. For TCRbeta analysis, collaborator samples were shipped as frozen whole blood, as isolated PBMCs, or as DNA extracted from either sample type. TCRbeta CDR3 regions were amplified from genomic DNA using the immunoSEQ Assay, a bias-controlled multiplex PCR. The study's processing was this. The number of nucleated cells in each sample was estimated from the amplification of reference gene primers within the assay. To quantify the absolute abundance of each unique TCRbeta CDR3 rearrangement, sequence reads were collapsed and filtered. For each sample, productive Simpson clonality was calculated as the square root of Simpson's diversity index over productive rearrangements. In its TCRdb copy, this immuneACCESS table keeps in-frame sequences only and misses some clones. Where compared with another copy, unresolved V genes explain less than half of these, and the others have no known cause. V and J calls and clone size are as listed in that table; D and trimming were resolved from the DNA. The sample table shows about 140,000 clones, and roughly 81% are seen once. Of the sample, roughly 10% is held by the ten largest clones.

The count of this clone is one. Its antigen is still unknown. It has no much larger one-base neighbor in the sample; base qualities were not kept. This sequence was found in a woman in her forties or fifties with active or convalescent COVID-19. Sequenced input: peripheral blood.

Here is the DNA: TGTGCCAGAAGCCCCGGGGGGACAGGGGGCTGTGGAAACACCATATATTTT. Translated, it gives CARSPGGTGGCGNTIYF. The chain links TRBV5-3 with TRBJ1-3; TRBD1 matches 12 bases in the middle. TRBV5-3 is annotated as an ORF whose role is uncertain. Measured from the cysteine to the phenylalanine, the CDR3 is 17 residues long. Of all the DNA, just the CDR3 is kept, 51 bases in frame from base 1. Clipping removes 4 bases from V and 3 bases from J, with 8 as the unmatched junction base count.